The 6 T cell receptor beta chains given below trace back to one sample, sequenced in a study of vaccination and CD4 T cells after COVID-19 (dated by TCRdb to the early 2020s). Preparation of the library involved PCR. The sequencer was an Illumina iSeq 100. TCR sequencing of DNA from cultured CD4+ T cells used the Oncomine TCR Beta short-read assay at the Johns Hopkins FTIC core. TCRdb ran its own pipeline on the public reads, namely fastp trimming at Q25 and MiXCR clone calling, and kept in-frame beta chains. A single entry per CDR3 protein holds the most common genes and DNA from its merged rows. For this sample the table gives approximately 12,000 distinct CDR3 sequences, of which about 40% were detected only once. The top ten constitute roughly a fifth of the sample. The antigens these receptors bind are not known. In the paper's terms, the treatment or condition label means: approximately 10-day PBMC culture with coronavirus spike peptide pools or control peptides (ViraFEST assay).

The material sequenced was CD4+ T cells from blood, cultured in vitro, taken before SARS-CoV-2 vaccination. The receptor set was obtained from a human donor who had recovered from COVID-19.

This CDR3 reads CASSQDQGFDSPLHF. The CDR3 DNA is TGCGCCAGCAGCCAAGATCAAGGGTTTGATTCACCCCTCCACTTT. J is TRBJ1-6 and V is TRBV4-3, with unresolved D. Germline CDR1 and CDR2: LGHNA and YSLEER. V was cut by 0 bases and J by 8 bases, with 11 bases left in between. This CDR3 is 15 amino acids long.

The table lists this clonotype with a few counts. For the CDR3, the DNA is TGTGCCAGCAGTTTACGCCAGGGGAGTCGGCGCACTGAAGCTTTCTTT. It codes for CASSLRQGSRRTEAFF. The chain recombines TRBV28 with TRBJ1-1, with a possible D match to TRBD1 (6 bases). This CDR3 region has 16 residues. Germline CDR1 and CDR2: MDHEN and SYDVKM. Trimming pared 2 bases from V and 4 bases from J, leaving 17 bases between.

In its sample, this clonotype was seen a few times. The gene calls are TRBV27 and TRBJ1-1; D gene uncertain. Germline V CDR1 and CDR2: MNHEY, SMNVEV (reference sequence). This CDR3 is 14 amino acids long. V lost 5 bases and J lost 8, with 18 bases in between. The chain's CDR3 is CASSPVAGVMEAFF. CDR3 nucleotide sequence: TGTGCCAGCAGTCCCGTTGCTGGGGTTATGGAAGCTTTCTTT.

The chain is built from TRBV5-1 and TRBJ2-3; the match to TRBD1 covers 10 bases. J gave up 2 bases and V 4 bases, and 7 bases lay outside the gene matches. Germline V lookup: CDR1 SGHRS, CDR2 YFSETQ. This CDR3 spans 16 amino acids. CDR3 amino acids: CASSRQGANPTDTQYF. CDR3 coding DNA: TGCGCCAGCAGCCGACAGGGGGCGAATCCCACAGATACGCAGTATTTT.

In its sample, this clonotype was seen a few times. The gene calls are TRBV6-2 or TRBV6-3 and TRBJ1-5, with D hard to call. Per the germline V gene, CDR1 is MNHEY and CDR2 is SVGEGT. The CDR3 runs to 16 residues. V gave up 5 bases and J gave up 7 bases, with 21 bases separating them. CDR3 sequence (DNA): TGTGCCAGCAGTCCGCAGCTGGCCCGCAACCGACAGCCCCAGCATTTT. Translated: CASSPQLARNRQPQHF.

This clonotype counts as medium-sized. The V and J genes are TRBV20-1 and TRBJ2-2; TRBD2 might be the D (7 bases). Germline V gene data show CDR1 as DFQATT and CDR2 as SNEGSKA (reference sequence). This CDR3 has 14 amino acids. Trimming cost V 4 bases and J 4 bases, with 13 bases left between them. The CDR3 here is CSAKQGGGTGELFF. The CDR3 coding sequence is TGCAGTGCTAAGCAGGGAGGGGGCACCGGGGAGCTGTTTTTT.